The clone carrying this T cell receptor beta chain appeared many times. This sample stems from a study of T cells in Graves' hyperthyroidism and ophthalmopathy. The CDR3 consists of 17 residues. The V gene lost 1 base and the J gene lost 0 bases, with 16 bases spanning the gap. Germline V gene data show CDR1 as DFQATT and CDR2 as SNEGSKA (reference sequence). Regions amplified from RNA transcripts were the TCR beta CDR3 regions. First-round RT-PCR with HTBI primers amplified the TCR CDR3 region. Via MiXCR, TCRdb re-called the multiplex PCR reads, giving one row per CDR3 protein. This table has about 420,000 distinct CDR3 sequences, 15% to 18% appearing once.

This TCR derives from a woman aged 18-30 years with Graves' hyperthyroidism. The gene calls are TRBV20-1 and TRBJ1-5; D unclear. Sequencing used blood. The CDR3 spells CSARARKTLDSNQPQHF. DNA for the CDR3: TGCAGTGCTAGAGCCCGGAAGACTTTGGATAGCAATCAGCCCCAGCATTTT.